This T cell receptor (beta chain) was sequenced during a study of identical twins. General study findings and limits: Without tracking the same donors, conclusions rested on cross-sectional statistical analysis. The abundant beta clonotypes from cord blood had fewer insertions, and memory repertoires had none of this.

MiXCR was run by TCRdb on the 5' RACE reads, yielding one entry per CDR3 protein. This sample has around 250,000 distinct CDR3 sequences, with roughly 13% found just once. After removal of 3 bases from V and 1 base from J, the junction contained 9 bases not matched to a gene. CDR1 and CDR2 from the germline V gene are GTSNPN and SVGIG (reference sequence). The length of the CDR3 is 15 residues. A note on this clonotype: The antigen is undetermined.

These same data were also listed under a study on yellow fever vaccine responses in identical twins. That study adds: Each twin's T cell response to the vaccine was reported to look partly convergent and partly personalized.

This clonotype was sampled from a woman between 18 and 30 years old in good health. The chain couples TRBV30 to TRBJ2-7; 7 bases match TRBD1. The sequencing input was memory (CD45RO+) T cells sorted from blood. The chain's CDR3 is CAWRDRQGSSYEQYF. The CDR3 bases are TGTGCCTGGAGGGATCGACAGGGATCGTCCTACGAGCAGTACTTC. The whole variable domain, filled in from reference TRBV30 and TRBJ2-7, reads SQTIHQWPATLVQPVGSPLSLECTVEGTSNPNLYWYRQAAGRGLQLLFYSVGIGQISSEVPQNLSASRPQDRQFILSSKKLLLSDSGFYLCAWRDRQGSSYEQYFGPGTRLTVT.